The 23 T cell receptor beta chains given below trace back to one sample, sequenced in a study of blood T cells in healthy people across ages. A sample-barcoded 5' primer and a J-beta primer mix were used in a second PCR of about 7 to 12 cycles. TCRdb passed the 5' RACE reads through MiXCR, listing each CDR3 protein once. The table lists some 1,500,000 distinct CDR3 sequences, approximately 39% of them singletons. The material sequenced was blood. Receptors were obtained from a woman aged 18-29 years in good health.

This clonotype was seen more than once but under ten times. V and J are TRBV7-8 and TRBJ1-5; unclear D gene. The CDR3 totals 14 residues. V gave up 5 bases and J gave up 10 bases, with 18 bases separating them. Germline CDR1 reads SGHVS; CDR2 reads FQNEAQ. CDR3 sequence reads: CASSALTLLGPQHF. CDR3 in DNA: TGTGCCAGCAGCGCGCTCACGCTCTTAGGACCCCAGCATTTT.

With respect to this clonotype: Sequence at one end of the junction differs from germline and may be a read error. This chain connects TRBV6-6 to TRBJ1-2; no definite D call. CDR3 length: 13 amino acids. The germline V gene encodes CDR1 MNHNY and CDR2 SVGAGI (reference sequence). CDR3 sequence reads: CASSYVPTYGYTF. The CDR3 DNA follows: TGTGCTAGCAGTTACGTCCCTACCTATGGCTACACCTTC.

This clonotype was counted a few times. The rearrangement uses TRBV24-1 and TRBJ2-3; TRBD2 agrees at 11 bases. Germline V lookup: CDR1 KGHDR, CDR2 SFDVKD. The CDR3 has 16 residues. V lost 3 bases, J lost 5 bases, and 6 bases stayed unmatched. CDR3 region: CATSDNLAGGRDTQYF. For the CDR3, the DNA is TGTGCCACCAGTGATAACCTAGCGGGAGGCAGAGATACGCAGTATTTT.

This chain joins TRBV12-3 or TRBV12-4 and TRBJ2-1, with 7 bases identical to TRBD2. The closer fit of TRBJ2-7 to the DNA end suggests the J call may be wrong. The CDR3 totals 17 residues. This CDR3 is CASSLNRAGSSYNEQYF. In nucleotides, the CDR3 is TGTGCCAGCAGTTTAAATCGAGCGGGGTCCTCCTACAATGAGCAGTACTTC.

At least ten counts were recorded for this clonotype. The chain links TRBV29-1 to TRBJ2-3, with 9 bases identical to TRBD1. Germline CDR1 reads SQVTM; CDR2 reads ANQGSEA. V trimming: 7 bases; J trimming: 4 bases; junction bases outside the gene matches: 9. The CDR3 is made up of 14 amino acids. CDR3 sequence: CSGAERDRADTQYF. The DNA of the CDR3 is TGCAGCGGCGCGGAGAGGGACAGGGCAGATACGCAGTATTTT.

With respect to this clonotype: One junction end disagrees with the germline gene, perhaps due to a read error. The V gene is TRBV7-9, the J gene TRBJ1-1, with 10 bases lining up with TRBD1. This CDR3 has 15 amino acids. Per the germline V gene, CDR1 is SEHNR and CDR2 is FQNEAQ (reference sequence). The CDR3: CAGSSTGGAGDEAFF. CDR3 in DNA: TGTGCCGGCAGCTCGACAGGGGGCGCAGGAGATGAAGCTTTCTTT.

V usage is TRBV6-2 or TRBV6-3 and J usage is TRBJ1-5; the D gene is possibly TRBD1 (6 bases). The germline V and J ends were trimmed by 7 bases and 0 bases, with 13 bases remaining between them. CDR3 size: 15 residues. Germline-derived CDR1 and CDR2 are MNHEY and SVGEGT. CDR3 sequence: CASILGHLSNQPQHF. CDR3 DNA: TGTGCCAGCATTCTGGGACACCTTAGCAATCAGCCCCAGCATTTT.

The chain combines TRBV12-3 or TRBV12-4 with TRBJ1-2; 8 nucleotides match TRBD1. Trimming cost V 7 bases and J 3 bases; bases outside gene matches: 4. The CDR3 extends over 13 amino acids. The CDR3 nucleotides are TGTGCCAGCAAACTGGACAGGGACTATGGCTACACCTTC. It is translated as CASKLDRDYGYTF.

This clonotype was detected once. The V gene is TRBV25-1, the J gene TRBJ2-1; 12 bases align to TRBD2. The CDR3 covers 14 residues. CDR1 is MGHDK, CDR2 SYGVNS, per germline. The J segment lost 8 bases and the V segment lost 4 bases, leaving 3 bases of the junction unmatched. CDR3 in amino acids: CASSVLAGGYEQFF. CDR3 DNA: TGTGCCAGCAGTGTTCTAGCGGGAGGGTATGAGCAGTTCTTC.

The chain links TRBV2 to TRBJ2-1; TRBD2 matches 8 bases. In germline, CDR1 is SNHLY, CDR2 FYNNEI. The length of the CDR3 is 14 residues. Unmatched junction bases numbered 4, after V lost 6 bases and J lost 3 bases. In nucleotides, the CDR3 is TGTGCCAGCAGAAAGGGGACTAGCTACAATGAGCAGTTCTTC. Translation gives CASRKGTSYNEQFF.

The table lists this clonotype with a count of one. The chain couples TRBV19 to TRBJ1-1, with TRBD1 matching 7 bases. This CDR3 has 15 residues. The germline gives CDR1 LNHDA, CDR2 SQIVND (reference sequence). J gave up 0 bases and V 6 bases, and 7 bases lay outside the gene matches. Here the CDR3 DNA reads TGTGCCAGTAGCGAGGGGGCCCACCTGAACACTGAAGCTTTCTTT. Residues: CASSEGAHLNTEAFF.

The rearrangement links TRBV2 to TRBJ2-3, with 7 bases aligning to TRBD2. The V gene end was trimmed by 8 bases and the J gene end by 0 bases; junction bases not matched to a gene: 5. This CDR3 has 14 amino acids. The germline gives CDR1 SNHLY, CDR2 FYNNEI. CDR3 sequence (DNA): TGTGCCAGCGGACTAGACCTCAGCACAGATACGCAGTATTTT. Residues: CASGLDLSTDTQYF.

The rearrangement joins TRBV4-3 to TRBJ2-1; 11 nucleotides match TRBD2. Germline V lookup: CDR1 LGHNA, CDR2 YSLEER. The CDR3 is made up of 16 amino acids. V dropped 3 bases and J dropped 1; count of bases not matched to a gene: 2. CDR3 nucleotide sequence: TGCGCCAGCAGCCATTCTAGCGGGGGGTCCTACAATGAGCAGTTCTTC. It encodes CASSHSSGGSYNEQFF.

This clonotype is a singleton in its sample. The genes are TRBV5-1 and TRBJ2-5; TRBD2 aligns across 10 bases. The CDR3 spans 16 residues. In germline, CDR1 is SGHRS, CDR2 YFSETQ. Trimming at V came to 4 bases and at J to 1 base, leaving 7 bases not matched to a gene. The CDR3: CASSAGLAASQETQYF. The CDR3 DNA is TGCGCCAGCAGCGCCGGACTAGCGGCAAGCCAAGAGACCCAGTACTTC.

This clonotype occurred once. The V gene is TRBV6-1, the J gene TRBJ1-5; TRBD1 agrees at 10 bases. CDR1 and CDR2 from the germline V gene are MNHNS and SASEGT. This CDR3 spans 15 amino acids. J was trimmed by 10 bases and V by 3 bases; bases with no gene match: 9. The CDR3 here is CASSEVGQGFGPQHF. The CDR3 nucleotides are TGTGCCAGCAGTGAGGTGGGACAGGGGTTCGGACCCCAGCATTTT.

The chain combines TRBV4-3 with TRBJ2-2; TRBD2 agrees at 15 bases. In germline, CDR1 is LGHNA, CDR2 YSLEER. V dropped 4 bases and J dropped 4; count of bases not matched to a gene: 4. CDR3 length: 17 residues. In DNA form, the CDR3 reads TGCGCCAGCAGCCGCGGACTAGCGGGGGGGTCCACCGGGGAGCTGTTTTTT. Translated, it gives CASSRGLAGGSTGELFF.

The chain couples TRBV9 to TRBJ2-3; TRBD1 might be the D (7 bases). Germline V gene sequence: CDR1 SGDLS, CDR2 YYNGEE. Deletions cut 2 bases from V and 5 bases from J, with 12 bases between. The CDR3 covers 14 residues. CDR3 nucleotide sequence: TGTGCCAGCAGCGTCCAGGGGGGCCAAGATACGCAGTATTTT. It yields the protein CASSVQGGQDTQYF.

This chain links TRBV10-2 with TRBJ2-7, with D hard to call. Germline values: CDR1 WSHSY, CDR2 SAAADI. The V end lost 2 bases, the J end lost 4 bases, and 15 bases lay between the germline ends. The CDR3 extends over 15 amino acids. The chain's CDR3 is CASSEETSVVYEQYF. The CDR3 DNA follows: TGCGCCAGCAGTGAGGAGACTTCTGTAGTTTACGAGCAGTACTTC.

This clonotype has only a few counts. The chain uses TRBV10-3 and TRBJ2-7, with 9 bases lining up with TRBD2. The J call is in doubt because the DNA end fits TRBJ2-5 better. Per the germline V gene, CDR1 is ENHRY and CDR2 is SYGVKD. This CDR3 region has 15 residues. As DNA, the CDR3 is TGTGCCATCAGCCTCTTAGCGGGGGTGACGGAGACCCAGTACTTC. It translates to CAISLLAGVTETQYF.

This clonotype was counted once. V and J are TRBV6-2 or TRBV6-3 and TRBJ1-2; D is ambiguous. CDR3 length equals 13 residues. Trimming left V 0 bases short and J 10 bases short, with 12 bases between. Germline assignment: CDR1 MNHEY and CDR2 SVGEGT. The CDR3 here is CASSYSGIMNYTF. The CDR3 DNA reads as TGTGCCAGCAGTTACTCCGGGATCATGAACTACACCTTC.

This clonotype has just a few counts. This chain uses TRBV20-1 with TRBJ2-1; perhaps TRBD1 as D (5 bases). The V end was cut by 3 bases, the J end by 0 bases, with 9 bases between. There are 14 residues in the CDR3. CDR1 is DFQATT and CDR2 is SNEGSKA in the germline V gene (reference sequence). In DNA, the CDR3 is TGCAGTGCTAGGGACAAAAGCTCCTACAATGAGCAGTTCTTC. Translation: CSARDKSSYNEQFF.

This clonotype was observed a handful of times. V usage is TRBV3-1 and J usage is TRBJ2-5; D not certain. V dropped 3 bases and J dropped 5 bases, with 13 bases sitting between them. CDR3 size: 14 residues. Per the germline V gene, CDR1 is LGHDT and CDR2 is YNNKEL (reference sequence). The chain's CDR3 is CASSQNLRQETQYF. In nucleotides, the CDR3 is TGTGCCAGCAGCCAGAATCTTCGGCAGGAGACCCAGTACTTC.

The genes are TRBV4-1 and TRBJ1-2; 7 nucleotides agree with TRBD1. Germline V lookup: CDR1 MGHRA, CDR2 YSYEKL. The CDR3 length is 15 residues. V gave up 5 bases and J gave up 4 bases; unmatched junction bases: 10. This chain's CDR3 is CASSERDSATYGYTF. The CDR3 DNA reads TGCGCCAGCAGCGAAAGGGACAGCGCTACCTATGGCTACACCTTC.